The 4 T cell receptor beta chains presented below share a single source sample, sequenced in a study of T cells in localized non-small cell lung cancer. Using immunoSEQ multiplex PCR, the repertoire was profiled, and TCRdb retains in-frame clones only, with some absent. The sample includes approximately 28,000 clones, 84% of them seen just once. The starting material was peripheral blood mononuclear cells, obtained before any cancer treatment. The receptor set was obtained from a man between 40 and 69 years old with stage III lung adenocarcinoma.

V usage is TRBV5-1 and J usage is TRBJ2-7, with 9 bases that match TRBD2. The V and J ends lost 7 bases and 4 bases, in that order; junction bases with no gene match: 9. CDR1 is SGHRS, CDR2 YFSETQ, per germline. The CDR3 extends over 14 amino acids. For the CDR3, the DNA is TGCGCCAGCTCTTTATTGACTAGCGGTTACGAGCAGTACTTC. As protein: CASSLLTSGYEQYF.

The gene calls are TRBV7-2 and TRBJ1-5; TRBD1 agrees at 8 bases. Per germline, CDR1 SGHTA and CDR2 FQGNSA. The V gene end was trimmed by 5 bases and the J gene end by 2 bases; junction bases not matched to a gene: 5. This CDR3 comprises 15 residues. The CDR3 loop reads CASSTQGGGNQPQHF. The DNA of the CDR3 is TGTGCCAGCAGCACACAGGGGGGAGGCAATCAGCCCCAGCATTTT.

This chain uses TRBV5-1 with TRBJ1-1; no clear D gene. The CDR3 loop spans 14 amino acids. V was clipped by 3 bases and J by 3 bases, with 12 bases between them. The germline V gene has CDR1 SGHRS and CDR2 YFSETQ. DNA for the CDR3: TGCGCCAGCAGCTCCAGACTGGAAGACACTGAAGCTTTCTTT. It encodes CASSSRLEDTEAFF.

About this clone: A much larger clone lies a single base off, so this may be a read error. The CDR3 DNA reads as TGTGCCAGCTCTTCTGGGGCCAACGTCCTGACTTTC. This encodes CASSSGANVLTF. The chain has TRBV2 and TRBJ2-6; D unclear. The length of the CDR3 is 12 residues. Germline values: CDR1 SNHLY, CDR2 FYNNEI. V dropped 8 bases and J dropped 1 base, with 3 bases sitting between them.